This T cell receptor (beta chain) is drawn from a study of OX40 agonist ivuxolimab in advanced cancers. For the study at large: Patients received ivuxolimab, an intravenous treatment, every 2 weeks at 0.01 to 10 mg/kg.

As for this clone: Its antigen is as yet unknown.

Study-wide results and limits: CD8+ T cells were the subset that, on average, had more expanded clones than CD4+. Partial responders at 0.1-3.0 mg/kg had among the lowest clonal expansion.

CDR1 and CDR2 from the germline V gene are SNHLY and FYNNEI. Between the trimmed V and J ends, which lost 8 bases and 6 bases, there was a span of 11 bases. The CDR3 covers 12 residues. Clones were read by immunoSEQ multiplex PCR, and TCRdb kept only the in-frame ones, dropping some. Altogether tens of thousands of clones are present, around 86% being singletons, with the ten largest covering roughly 0.88%. Sequencing used CD4+ or CD8+ T cells sorted from blood, obtained in a trial of the OX40 agonist ivuxolimab. The chain has TRBV2 and TRBJ2-1; D assignment may be TRBD1 or TRBD2 (5 bases each). This clonotype was obtained from an adult with an advanced solid tumor such as melanoma, head and neck, liver or kidney cancer. In DNA form, the CDR3 reads TGTGCCAGCGACACCGGGACCAATGAGCAGTTCTTC. Its translation: CASDTGTNEQFF.